This T cell receptor (beta chain) was observed in a study of T cell responses to AZD1222 COVID-19 vaccine. Study overall: Both about-4-week and about-12-week second-dose recipients were combined. Study-level results: Baseline testing showed seropositivity in only a handful of AZD1222 recipients. The sample set comprised mostly white British donors with more females, and clonal diversity was possibly underestimated. Epitopes outside B.1.351 and B.1.1.7 mutated regions reportedly drew nearly half of spike TCRs.

The assay was immunoSEQ multiplex PCR, and TCRdb's table has in-frame clones only and misses some. There are some 150,000 clones in the sample; roughly 92% occur only once, and roughly 5% lies in the top ten. About this clone itself: The antigen is not known.

V shed 5 bases and J 1 base; nucleotides not matched to a gene: 10. There are 16 residues in the CDR3. CDR1 LGHDT and CDR2 YNNKEL come from the germline V gene (reference sequence). The rearrangement links TRBV3-1 (or the pseudogene TRBV3-2) to TRBJ1-1, with 7 bases that match TRBD1. The source was peripheral blood, collected on day 0 of AZD1222 vaccination. The receptor's source is an adult in good health. CDR3 amino acids: CASSKIAGTANTEAFF. The CDR3 DNA reads as TGTGCCAGCAGCAAAATCGCCGGGACAGCGAACACTGAAGCTTTCTTT.